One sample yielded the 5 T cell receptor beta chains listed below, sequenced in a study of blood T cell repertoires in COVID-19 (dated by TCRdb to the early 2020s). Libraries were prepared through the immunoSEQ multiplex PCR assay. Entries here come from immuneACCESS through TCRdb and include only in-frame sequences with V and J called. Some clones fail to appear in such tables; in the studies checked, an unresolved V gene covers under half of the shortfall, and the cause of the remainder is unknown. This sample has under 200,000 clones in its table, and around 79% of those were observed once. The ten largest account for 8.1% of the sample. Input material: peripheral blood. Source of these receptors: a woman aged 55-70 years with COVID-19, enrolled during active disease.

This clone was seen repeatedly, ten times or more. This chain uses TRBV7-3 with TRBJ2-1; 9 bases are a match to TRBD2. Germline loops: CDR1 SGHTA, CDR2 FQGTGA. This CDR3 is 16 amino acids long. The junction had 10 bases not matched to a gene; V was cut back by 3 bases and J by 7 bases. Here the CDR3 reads CASSFGGGANGNEQFF. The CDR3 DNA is TGTGCCAGCAGCTTTGGCGGGGGGGCGAATGGGAATGAGCAGTTCTTC.

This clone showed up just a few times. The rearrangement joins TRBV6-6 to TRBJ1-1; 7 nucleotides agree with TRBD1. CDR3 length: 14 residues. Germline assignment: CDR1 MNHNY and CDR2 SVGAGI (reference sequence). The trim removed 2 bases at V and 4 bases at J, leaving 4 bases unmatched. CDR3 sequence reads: CASSYGQGGTEAFF. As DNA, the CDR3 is TGTGCCAGCAGTTACGGTCAGGGGGGCACTGAAGCTTTCTTT.

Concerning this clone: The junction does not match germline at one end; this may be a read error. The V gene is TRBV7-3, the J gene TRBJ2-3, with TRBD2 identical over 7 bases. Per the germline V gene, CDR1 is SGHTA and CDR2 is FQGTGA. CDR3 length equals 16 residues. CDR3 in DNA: TGTGCCAGCAGTTTAACGGGCGGGGGAAGGACAGATACGCAGTATTTT. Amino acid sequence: CASSLTGGGRTDTQYF.

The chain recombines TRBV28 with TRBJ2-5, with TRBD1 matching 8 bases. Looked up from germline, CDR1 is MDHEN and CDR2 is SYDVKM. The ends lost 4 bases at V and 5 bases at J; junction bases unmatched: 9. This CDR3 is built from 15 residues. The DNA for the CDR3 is TGTGCCAGCAGTTCGGAATTGGACAGGGCCGAGACCCAGTACTTC. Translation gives CASSSELDRAETQYF.

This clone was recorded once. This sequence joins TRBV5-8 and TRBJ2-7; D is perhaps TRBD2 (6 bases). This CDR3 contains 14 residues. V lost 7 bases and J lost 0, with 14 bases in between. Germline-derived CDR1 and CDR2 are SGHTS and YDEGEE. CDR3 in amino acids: CASVLARSSYEQYF. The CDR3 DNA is TGTGCCAGCGTTCTAGCGAGGAGCTCCTACGAGCAGTACTTC.